Listed here is a single TCR beta chain. This CDR3 spans 15 amino acids. CDR1 MNHEY and CDR2 SMNVEV come from the germline V gene (reference sequence). Losses at the gene ends were 8 bases for V and 2 bases for J; bases not matched to a gene: 5. The data were produced by immunoSEQ multiplex PCR, yet TCRdb's version contains in-frame clones alone and is incomplete. The sample contains 150,000 or so clones, about 88% of which appear only once. These data come from a study of blood T cell repertoires in COVID-19. This rearrangement joins TRBV27 to TRBJ1-5; TRBD1 aligns across 11 bases. This clonotype was obtained from a woman between 65 and 79 years old with acute or convalescent COVID-19. Sequencing input: peripheral blood. The CDR3 DNA reads TGTGCCAGCGGACAGGGGGCGAGAGGCAATCAGCCCCAGCATTTT. Encoded protein: CASGQGARGNQPQHF.